The 15 T cell receptor beta chains given below trace back to one sample, sequenced in a study of regulatory T cells in long-lasting Graves disease. The TCR beta library used iRepertoire HTBI primers with Arm-PCR amplification of CDR3. TCRdb itself ran the multiplex PCR reads through MiXCR, one entry per CDR3 protein. This table holds about 660,000 distinct CDR3 sequences, around 30% found once. The time point here: persistent/refractory GD, antithyroid drugs over 5 years with positive TRAb. The authors made the TCR library using RNA they extracted from PBMCs. The specimen was peripheral blood mononuclear cells (PBMCs), collected when the disease was refractory, from a patient treated with antithyroid drugs. The receptors here all came from a female donor with Graves disease.

This clonotype was picked up many times. The chain employs TRBV28 and TRBJ1-4; no definite D call. This CDR3 has 14 residues. The germline V gene encodes CDR1 MDHEN and CDR2 SYDVKM. V was trimmed by 3 bases and J by 5 bases, leaving 10 bases between them. The CDR3 protein is CASSFFRFNEKLFF. CDR3 sequence (DNA): TGTGCCAGCAGTTTCTTCCGTTTCAATGAAAAACTGTTTTTT.

This clonotype was recorded a few times. This chain links TRBV2 with TRBJ1-6, with D possibly TRBD1 on 5 matching bases. The germline V and J ends were trimmed by 6 bases and 14 bases, with 23 bases remaining between them. The CDR3 spans 15 residues. The germline gives CDR1 SNHLY, CDR2 FYNNEI. CDR3 loop: CASRDGTPRVRALHF. The CDR3 bases are TGTGCCAGCAGAGACGGGACGCCGCGGGTGAGGGCCCTCCACTTT. Complete variable domain (other parts from reference TRBV2 and TRBJ1-6): EPEVTQTPSHQVTQMGQEVILRCVPISNHLYFYWYRQILGQKVEFLVSFYNNEISEKSEIFDDQFSVERPDGSNFTLKIRSTKLEDSAMYFCASRDGTPRVRALHFGNGTRLTVT.

This clonotype was seen at least ten times. V gene TRBV28 combines with J gene TRBJ1-5; no clear D. This CDR3 has 13 residues. Trimming left V 7 bases short and J 0 bases short, with 7 bases between. CDR1 and CDR2 (germline): MDHEN, SYDVKM. CDR3: CASKAFSNQPQHF. For the CDR3, the DNA is TGTGCCAGCAAGGCCTTTAGCAATCAGCCCCAGCATTTT. Full variable domain (outside the CDR3, taken from reference TRBV28 and TRBJ1-5): DVKVTQSSRYLVKRTGEKVFLECVQDMDHENMFWYRQDPGLGLRLIYFSYDVKMKEKGDIPEGYSVSREKKERFSLILESASTNQTSMYLCASKAFSNQPQHFGDGTRLSIL.

This chain uses TRBV11-2 with TRBJ2-2; D is perhaps TRBD1 (5 bases). From germline, CDR1 is SGHAT and CDR2 FQNNGV. The CDR3 has 15 residues. Trimming left V 5 bases short and J 5 bases short, with 15 bases between. The DNA of the CDR3 is TGTGCCAGCAGCCCCCGCCCGACAGAGACCGGGGAGCTGTTTTTT. Its translation is CASSPRPTETGELFF.

V usage is TRBV12-3 or TRBV12-4 and J usage is TRBJ1-1, with D maybe TRBD1 (6 bases). V dropped 7 bases and J dropped 4 bases, with 19 bases sitting between them. The CDR3 has 15 amino acids. In DNA, the CDR3 is TGTGCCAGCACCCAAAATAGAGGGGGGACCACTGAAGCTTTCTTT. Translation gives CASTQNRGGTTEAFF.

The chain has TRBV5-1 and TRBJ1-3, with D unresolved. This CDR3 has 16 amino acids. The germline V gene encodes CDR1 SGHRS and CDR2 YFSETQ. V was pared by 0 bases and J by 0 bases, with 10 bases between. The chain's CDR3 is CASSLDRQDSGNTIYF. CDR3 DNA sequence: TGCGCCAGCAGCTTGGATCGGCAGGACTCTGGAAACACCATATATTTT.

A few counts support this clonotype. The chain recombines TRBV24-1 with TRBJ1-1, with D unresolved. The CDR3 has 18 amino acids. V lost 1 base and J 1 base, leaving 18 bases between the germline ends. Germline lookup yields CDR1 KGHDR and CDR2 SFDVKD. CDR3 in amino acids: CATSDLPAPVDSNTEAFF. CDR3 nucleotides: TGTGCCACCAGTGATTTACCGGCCCCGGTCGACTCGAACACTGAAGCTTTCTTT.

CDR3 sequence: CASSFVGPTTQYF. CDR3 DNA: TGTGCCAGCAGTTTCGTCGGCCCCACGACCCAGTACTTC. V gene TRBV28 combines with J gene TRBJ2-5; D uncertain. V was shortened by 3 bases and J by 7 bases, with 12 bases between the two germline ends. This CDR3 contains 13 residues. Germline loops: CDR1 MDHEN, CDR2 SYDVKM.

This clonotype showed up just a few times. The J gene is TRBJ2-5, the V gene TRBV20-1; the match to TRBD2 covers 16 bases. Trimming at V came to 3 bases and at J to 2 bases, leaving 6 bases not matched to a gene. The CDR3 contains 17 residues. Germline assignment: CDR1 DFQATT and CDR2 SNEGSKA (reference sequence). For the CDR3, the DNA is TGCAGTGCTAGCGGGACTAGCGGGAGGGCCCCACAAGAGACCCAGTACTTC. Translation: CSASGTSGRAPQETQYF.

The J gene is TRBJ2-7, the V gene TRBV3-1; TRBD2 matches at 15 bases. Germline-derived CDR1 and CDR2 are LGHDT and YNNKEL (reference sequence). The CDR3 totals 18 residues. The V segment lost 1 base and the J segment 0 bases; nucleotides outside the gene matches: 4. The CDR3 here is CASSQAGTSGRYSYEQYF. Here the CDR3 DNA reads TGTGCCAGCAGCCAAGCCGGGACTAGCGGGAGGTACTCCTACGAGCAGTACTTC.

The chain couples TRBV29-1 to TRBJ1-2; the D gene is possibly TRBD1 (5 bases). Deletions cut 6 bases from V and 4 bases from J, with 12 bases between. This CDR3 contains 12 residues. Per the germline V gene, CDR1 is SQVTM and CDR2 is ANQGSEA. The CDR3 nucleotides are TGCAGCGTGCCCTCCCAGGGCTATGGCTACACCTTC. Translating it yields CSVPSQGYGYTF.

This clonotype was picked up a small number of times. The chain recombines TRBV12-3 or TRBV12-4 with TRBJ2-2, with 11 positions matching TRBD2. CDR3 size: 17 residues. V dropped 4 bases and J dropped 4; count of bases not matched to a gene: 8. The CDR3 region is CASSSFTSGSTTGELFF. The CDR3 nucleotides are TGTGCCAGCAGTTCCTTCACTAGCGGGAGTACCACCGGGGAGCTGTTTTTT.

This clonotype has just a few counts. The CDR3 DNA reads TGTGCCATCAGGGACAGGGGAGTAGAAAACACTGAAGCTTTCTTT. It is translated as CAIRDRGVENTEAFF. This chain uses TRBV10-3 with TRBJ1-1, with 9 bases matching TRBD1. The CDR3 is made up of 15 amino acids. Germline V CDR1 and CDR2: ENHRY, SYGVKD. J gave up 2 bases and V 6 bases, and 7 bases lay outside the gene matches.

There are many counts of this clonotype. The gene calls are TRBV7-3 and TRBJ1-1, with 7 bases matching TRBD1. There are 17 residues in the CDR3. After removal of 6 bases from V and 1 base from J, the junction contained 14 bases not matched to a gene. CDR1 is SGHTA, CDR2 FQGTGA, per germline. The chain's CDR3 is CASRLQPYRGGNTEAFF. The CDR3 coding sequence is TGTGCCAGCAGGTTACAACCATACAGGGGAGGGAACACTGAAGCTTTCTTT.

The chain links TRBV6-1 to TRBJ2-7; TRBD2 might be the D (6 bases). The CDR3 length is 12 residues. CDR1 is MNHNS, CDR2 SASEGT, per germline. V was trimmed by 7 bases and J by 3 bases, leaving 10 bases between them. The CDR3 is CASMEGRYEQYF. CDR3 in DNA: TGTGCCAGCATGGAGGGACGCTACGAGCAGTACTTC.